The 30 T cell receptor beta chains below all came from one sample that was sequenced in a study of patients and donors after allogeneic stem cell transplantation. TCRdb reprocessed the RT-PCR reads via MiXCR and lists one record per CDR3 protein. The table has hundreds of thousands of distinct CDR3 sequences, roughly 16% seen once. Source material: blood, either unsorted or a sorted T cell fraction (not recorded which). The receptors come from a human donor who was either an allogeneic HSCT recipient or a stem cell or donor lymphocyte infusion donor (not recorded which). It is not recorded whose cells these are; they may come from a transplant donor.

This chain uses TRBV5-1 with TRBJ1-6, with D possibly TRBD1 on 6 matching bases. Germline V gene sequence: CDR1 SGHRS, CDR2 YFSETQ. Trimming removed 6 bases from V and 8 bases from J, with 12 bases in between. The CDR3 sequence is 13 residues long. The CDR3 reads CASKGEGDSPLHF. CDR3 nucleotide sequence: TGCGCCAGCAAAGGTGAGGGGGATTCACCCCTCCACTTT.

The chain uses TRBV6-5 and TRBJ2-1; 9 bases agree with TRBD1. The CDR3 is 12 residues long. Germline CDR1 reads MNHEY; CDR2 reads SVGAGI. The junction had 0 bases not matched to a gene; V was cut back by 2 bases and J by 10 bases. The CDR3: CASSYDRGEQFF. CDR3 nucleotide sequence: TGTGCCAGCAGTTACGACAGGGGGGAGCAGTTCTTC.

The genes are TRBV13 and TRBJ2-1, with TRBD2 matching 7 bases. Germline CDR1 is PRHDT and CDR2 is FYEKMQ (reference sequence). The V segment lost 5 bases and the J segment 10 bases; nucleotides outside the gene matches: 8. There are 13 residues in the CDR3. The CDR3 region is CASSPEQGGEQFF. CDR3 bases: TGTGCCAGCAGCCCAGAGCAGGGAGGGGAGCAGTTCTTC.

This clonotype turned up a few times. V is TRBV7-8 and J is TRBJ1-1; D may be TRBD1 (5 bases). This CDR3 is 13 amino acids long. V was shortened by 10 bases and J by 4 bases, with 16 bases between the two germline ends. Per the germline V gene, CDR1 is SGHVS and CDR2 is FQNEAQ. CDR3 bases: TGTGCCACCACACACGGGGGAGGCACTGAAGCTTTCTTT. This sequence encodes CATTHGGGTEAFF.

This clonotype was counted between two and nine times. The chain uses TRBV9 and TRBJ1-1, with 7 bases identical to TRBD1. This CDR3 has 14 amino acids. Trimming took 2 bases from V and 4 from J; bases not matched to a gene: 5. The germline gives CDR1 SGDLS, CDR2 YYNGEE. CDR3 in amino acids: CASSVTTGSTEAFF. DNA for the CDR3: TGTGCCAGCAGCGTTACGACAGGGTCCACTGAAGCTTTCTTT. The full variable domain, its missing parts supplied by reference TRBV9 and TRBJ1-1, is DSGVTQTPKHLITATGQRVTLRCSPRSGDLSVYWYQQSLDQGLQFLIQYYNGEERAKGNILERFSAQQFPDLHSELNLSSLELGDSALYFCASSVTTGSTEAFFGQGTRLTVV.

J is TRBJ1-5 and V is TRBV9, with a tentative D call TRBD1 (5 bases). In germline, CDR1 is SGDLS, CDR2 YYNGEE. The CDR3 loop spans 14 amino acids. Deletions cut 2 bases from V and 3 bases from J, with 9 bases between. CDR3 sequence reads: CASSVGVNNQPQHF. The CDR3 DNA follows: TGTGCCAGCAGCGTGGGGGTTAACAATCAGCCCCAGCATTTT.

The chain employs TRBV12-3 or TRBV12-4 and TRBJ1-4; a possible D gene is TRBD1 (6 bases). Trimming took 3 bases from V and 11 from J, leaving 16 bases between them. CDR3 length equals 14 residues. The CDR3 DNA reads TGTGCCAGCAGTTTGAACAGGGTGGGAGACAAACTGTTTTTT. Its translation is CASSLNRVGDKLFF.

The chain recombines TRBV7-9 with TRBJ2-7; 9 positions agree with TRBD1. The CDR3 covers 17 residues. CDR1 and CDR2 (germline): SEHNR, FQNEAQ (reference sequence). Losses at the gene ends were 5 bases for V and 2 bases for J; bases not matched to a gene: 13. CDR3 loop: CASSPPGGTGLPYEQYF. CDR3 DNA: TGTGCCAGCAGCCCCCCTGGTGGGACAGGGCTACCCTACGAGCAGTACTTC.

The gene calls are TRBV7-9 and TRBJ2-2; either TRBD1 or TRBD2 may supply D (6 bases each). V was clipped by 11 bases and J by 2 bases, with 12 bases between them. Germline V gives CDR1 SEHNR, CDR2 FQNEAQ (reference sequence). CDR3 length: 13 residues. CDR3 nucleotide sequence: TGTGCCTATGGGGGGCGAAACACCGGGGAGCTGTTTTTT. Protein sequence: CAYGGRNTGELFF.

This clonotype was observed a handful of times. The chain couples TRBV4-2 to TRBJ2-3, with 9 bases that match TRBD2. The CDR3 loop spans 16 amino acids. V lost 0 bases and J lost 6; bases outside the gene matches: 7. The V gene's germline CDR1 is LGHNA and CDR2 YNFKEQ. Here the CDR3 reads CASSQDKASGTDTQYF. For the CDR3, the DNA is TGTGCCAGCAGCCAAGATAAGGCTAGCGGGACTGATACGCAGTATTTT.

This clonotype was seen a handful of times. This chain links TRBV6-1 with TRBJ2-1, with TRBD1 matching 8 bases. The V gene's germline CDR1 is MNHNS and CDR2 SASEGT. The length of the CDR3 is 13 residues. Trimming cost V 6 bases and J 8 bases; bases outside gene matches: 6. CDR3 DNA sequence: TGTGCCAGCAGGAGGACAGGGATCGATGAGCAGTTCTTC. It codes for CASRRTGIDEQFF.

In this sample, this clonotype turned up a few times. The V gene is TRBV12-3 or TRBV12-4, the J gene TRBJ2-5, with 7 bases lining up with TRBD1. The length of the CDR3 is 13 residues. After removal of 3 bases from V and 5 bases from J, the junction contained 3 bases not matched to a gene. The chain's CDR3 is CASSFRGKETQYF. For the CDR3, the DNA is TGTGCCAGCAGTTTCAGGGGGAAGGAGACCCAGTACTTC.

In this sample, this clonotype turned up a few times. The chain uses TRBV18 and TRBJ2-3; the match to TRBD2 covers 7 bases. Germline trimming cut 0 bases from V and 3 bases from J; bases unmatched to any gene: 6. The CDR3 spans 16 residues. Per the germline V gene, CDR1 is KGHSH and CDR2 is LQKENI. The CDR3 region has the DNA TGTGCCAGCTCACCACCTTATTGGGGAGGGACAGATACGCAGTATTTT. Its translation: CASSPPYWGGTDTQYF.

Only a few counts were recorded for this clonotype. CDR3 loop: CSAEAPGFYEQYF. In DNA form, the CDR3 reads TGCAGTGCGGAAGCCCCAGGATTCTACGAGCAGTACTTC. The chain combines TRBV20-1 with TRBJ2-7; D is unclear. CDR3 length: 13 residues. Trimming left V 6 bases short and J 3 bases short, with 15 bases between. CDR1 and CDR2 (germline): DFQATT, SNEGSKA (reference sequence).

This clonotype has ten or more counts. The V and J genes are TRBV29-1 and TRBJ2-2, with TRBD2 as a possible D gene (5 bases). V dropped 4 bases and J dropped 1 base, with 13 bases sitting between them. The CDR3 is 15 amino acids. CDR1 and CDR2 (germline): SQVTM, ANQGSEA. Here the CDR3 reads CSVGRADVNTGELFF. Here the CDR3 DNA reads TGCAGCGTTGGAAGAGCGGATGTGAACACCGGGGAGCTGTTTTTT.

This clonotype showed up many times. The chain combines TRBV4-1 with TRBJ1-2; 8 bases align to TRBD1. After removal of 0 bases from V and 5 bases from J, the junction contained 11 bases not matched to a gene. Germline V gene sequence: CDR1 MGHRA, CDR2 YSYEKL. The CDR3 runs 17 residues. CDR3 bases: TGCGCCAGCAGCCAAGAATTGATCGCTGGACAGGGATATGGCTACACCTTC. This codes for CASSQELIAGQGYGYTF.

The chain is built from TRBV9 and TRBJ1-1, with 10 nucleotides matching TRBD1. V trimming: 2 bases; J trimming: 1 base; junction bases outside the gene matches: 5. The CDR3 covers 16 residues. Germline V gene sequence: CDR1 SGDLS, CDR2 YYNGEE. In DNA, the CDR3 is TGTGCCAGCAGCGTCCCCGGGACAGGGGCGAACACTGAAGCTTTCTTT. Its translation: CASSVPGTGANTEAFF.

V and J are TRBV30 and TRBJ2-3, with D possibly matching TRBD1 (5 bases). The CDR3 has 12 amino acids. Germline V CDR1 and CDR2: GTSNPN, SVGIG (reference sequence). V gave up 8 bases and J gave up 2 bases, with 11 bases separating them. In DNA, the CDR3 is TGTGCCGGGGCGGAAGTCACAGATACGCAGTATTTT. Residues: CAGAEVTDTQYF.

The V and J genes are TRBV27 and TRBJ2-3; the match to TRBD2 covers 8 bases. CDR3 length equals 14 residues. Germline-derived CDR1 and CDR2 are MNHEY and SMNVEV (reference sequence). Germline trimming cut 3 bases from V and 6 bases from J; bases unmatched to any gene: 5. The CDR3 DNA reads TGTGCCAGCAGTTTTATTAGCGGGACGGATACGCAGTATTTT. It encodes CASSFISGTDTQYF.

This clonotype was detected only a few times. The J gene is TRBJ2-1, the V gene TRBV7-8, with D hard to call. Germline-derived CDR1 and CDR2 are SGHVS and FQNEAQ. The CDR3 contains 14 residues. Trimming shortened V by 2 bases and J by 0 bases, and 5 bases separated the two germline ends. The CDR3 region is CASSLKSSYNEQFF. For the CDR3, the DNA is TGTGCCAGCAGCTTAAAGAGCTCCTACAATGAGCAGTTCTTC.

This clonotype was counted between two and nine times. V and J are TRBV20-1 and TRBJ1-5; D gene uncertain. The germline V gene has CDR1 DFQATT and CDR2 SNEGSKA (reference sequence). The CDR3 totals 15 residues. Trimming removed 3 bases from V and 0 bases from J, with 12 bases in between. The CDR3 reads CSASRQPYSNQPQHF. Written as DNA, the CDR3 is TGCAGTGCTAGTCGTCAGCCATATAGCAATCAGCCCCAGCATTTT.

V gene TRBV5-5 combines with J gene TRBJ1-1, with 9 bases fitting TRBD1. The CDR3 is 16 amino acids. Trimming at V came to 4 bases and at J to 5 bases, leaving 12 bases not matched to a gene. Per germline, CDR1 SGHKS and CDR2 YYEKEE (reference sequence). CDR3 nucleotides: TGTGCCAGCAGCGCGGACAGGGGCGAAGGGAGAACTGAAGCTTTCTTT. It translates to CASSADRGEGRTEAFF. Filled out from reference TRBV5-5 and TRBJ1-1, the complete variable domain reads DAGVTQSPTHLIKTRGQQVTLRCSPISGHKSVSWYQQVLGQGPQFIFQYYEKEERGRGNFPDRFSARQFPNYSSELNVNALLLGDSALYLCASSADRGEGRTEAFFGQGTRLTVV.

This clonotype was observed many times. The V and J genes are TRBV5-1 and TRBJ2-2, with a weak D call TRBD2 (6 bases). V shed 0 bases and J shed 2 bases, with 8 bases lying between them. The CDR3 is 15 amino acids. Germline V gene lookup returns CDR1 SGHRS and CDR2 YFSETQ. CDR3 sequence: CASSLAGTNTGELFF. The CDR3 bases are TGCGCCAGCAGCTTGGCCGGGACTAACACCGGGGAGCTGTTTTTT.

This clonotype was picked up many times. The chain links TRBV7-3 to TRBJ1-6; D is unresolved. The germline V gene encodes CDR1 SGHTA and CDR2 FQGTGA. Trimming shortened V by 5 bases and J by 9 bases, and 11 bases separated the two germline ends. This CDR3 comprises 13 residues. This CDR3 is CASSHQGRSPLHF. The CDR3 nucleotides are TGTGCCAGCAGCCATCAAGGGCGTTCACCCCTCCACTTT.

This clonotype has more than one count but fewer than ten. The rearrangement links TRBV10-3 to TRBJ2-1; D not certain. Trimming took 10 bases from V and 3 from J, leaving 7 bases between them. The CDR3 runs to 11 residues. CDR1 is ENHRY and CDR2 is SYGVKD in the germline V gene. The CDR3 sequence: CATRVYNEQFF. CDR3 nucleotide sequence: TGTGCCACCCGGGTCTACAATGAGCAGTTCTTC.

CDR3 sequence reads: CSASPGRDRGLGANVLTF. As DNA, the CDR3 is TGCAGTGCTAGCCCCGGTAGAGACAGGGGGCTTGGGGCCAACGTCCTGACTTTC. The gene calls are TRBV20-1 and TRBJ2-6; 10 bases are a match to TRBD1. V shed 3 bases and J 3 bases; nucleotides not matched to a gene: 11. CDR1 is DFQATT, CDR2 SNEGSKA, per germline (reference sequence). This CDR3 has 18 amino acids.

CDR3 bases: TGTGCCAGCAGCTTAAACAAAATAGACACAGATACGCAGTATTTT. Translation gives CASSLNKIDTDTQYF. The chain has TRBV7-9 and TRBJ2-3; D not certain. CDR3 length equals 15 residues. V was clipped by 2 bases and J by 2 bases, with 11 bases between them. Germline values: CDR1 SEHNR, CDR2 FQNEAQ (reference sequence).

This clonotype was observed at least ten times. The chain recombines TRBV3-1 with TRBJ2-3, with 8 positions matching TRBD2. Losses at the gene ends were 1 base for V and 7 bases for J; bases not matched to a gene: 7. This CDR3 has 15 amino acids. The germline CDR1 and CDR2 sequences are LGHDT and YNNKEL (reference sequence). This chain's CDR3 is CASSQGSGGPYTQYF. DNA of the CDR3: TGTGCCAGCAGCCAAGGCTCGGGAGGGCCATATACGCAGTATTTT.

This clonotype was seen at least ten times. The chain combines TRBV29-1 with TRBJ2-7; a weak D match, TRBD1 (7 bases). Trimming took 7 bases from V and 1 from J, leaving 20 bases between them. CDR3 size: 15 residues. CDR1 and CDR2 (germline): SQVTM, ANQGSEA. In DNA form, the CDR3 reads TGCAGCGCGACAAATCGGGGGACAGCGTCCTACGAGCAGTACTTC. It specifies CSATNRGTASYEQYF.

V is TRBV6-1 and J is TRBJ2-3; 7 bases map to TRBD2. The CDR3 contains 15 residues. Germline V gene sequence: CDR1 MNHNS, CDR2 SASEGT. Trimming cost V 1 base and J 6 bases; bases outside gene matches: 7. CDR3 DNA sequence: TGTGCCAGCAGTGAAGTCGTCCCCGGGAGGGATACGCAGTATTTT. Protein: CASSEVVPGRDTQYF.